This T cell receptor (beta chain) was identified in a study of blood T cell repertoires in COVID-19 (TCRdb year 2020). About the investigation overall: Samples covering the acute and convalescent phases of COVID-19 were provided by collaborators in the United States, Italy and Spain. Subjects who had been exposed to COVID-19, were actively infected with it, or had recovered from it provided the deeply sampled blood TCRbeta repertoires that made up the dataset. Nearly every sample came with metadata listing a de-identified subject ID, COVID-19 status, age in years and sex. Samples were obtained from the ongoing ImmuneRACE study (first 160 participants) and from about 1,300 subjects provided by 6 global collaborators. HLA class I and class II types, where available, came from metadata supplied by the sample provider rather than from assay-based typing. The repertoires were released in a freely available public database meant as a resource for research on the immune response to SARS-CoV-2. The prospective study material was composed of cDNA or gDNA derived from T cells, B-cell-depleted T cells, or PBMCs.

The immunoSEQ Assay, a bias-controlled multiplex PCR, was used to amplify TCRbeta CDR3 regions from genomic DNA. The study's own analysis went as follows. Within the assay, amplification of reference gene primers was used to estimate how many nucleated cells each sample contained. Sequence reads were collapsed and filtered to measure the absolute abundance of every unique TCRbeta CDR3 rearrangement. For each sample, productive Simpson clonality was calculated by taking the square root of Simpson's diversity index across productive rearrangements. This immuneACCESS table, as held by TCRdb, lists in-frame sequences with V and J called but not all clones. Of the missing ones, under half trace to an unresolved V gene in checked studies; the others have no known cause. For V, J and clone size, that table is used; D and trimming come from the DNA. A total of tens of thousands of clones appear in this sample, 60% to 85% of them only once. The ten largest clonotypes hold around 20% of the sample.

This clone was picked up one time. There is no known antigen for this receptor. Qualities for individual bases were not recorded, and no much larger clone is one base off. Results and caveats for the whole study, not just this receptor: How much clinical and demographic metadata was included differed by source and by participant, and the metadata was provided uncurated.

The collaborating institutions used their own protocols to collect whole blood in K2EDTA tubes. Collaborator samples were shipped for TCRbeta analysis as frozen whole blood, isolated PBMCs, or DNA extracted from either sample type. The sequencing input was peripheral blood. This receptor was obtained from a man between 65 and 85 years old with acute or convalescent COVID-19.

The base sequence is TGTGCCATCTTCAGGGATGAAGCTTTCTTT. Its translation is CAIFRDEAFF. The chain was built from TRBV7-9 and TRBJ1-1; the D gene is possibly TRBD1, with 5 bases matching. Trimming removed 10 bases from V and 7 bases from J, leaving 10 bases between the germline ends. The germline V gene (reference sequence) provides CDR1 SEHNR and CDR2 FQNEAQ. Reading from cysteine to phenylalanine, the CDR3 counts 10 amino acids. The sequence is cut down to CDR3 DNA, 30 bases in frame from base 1.